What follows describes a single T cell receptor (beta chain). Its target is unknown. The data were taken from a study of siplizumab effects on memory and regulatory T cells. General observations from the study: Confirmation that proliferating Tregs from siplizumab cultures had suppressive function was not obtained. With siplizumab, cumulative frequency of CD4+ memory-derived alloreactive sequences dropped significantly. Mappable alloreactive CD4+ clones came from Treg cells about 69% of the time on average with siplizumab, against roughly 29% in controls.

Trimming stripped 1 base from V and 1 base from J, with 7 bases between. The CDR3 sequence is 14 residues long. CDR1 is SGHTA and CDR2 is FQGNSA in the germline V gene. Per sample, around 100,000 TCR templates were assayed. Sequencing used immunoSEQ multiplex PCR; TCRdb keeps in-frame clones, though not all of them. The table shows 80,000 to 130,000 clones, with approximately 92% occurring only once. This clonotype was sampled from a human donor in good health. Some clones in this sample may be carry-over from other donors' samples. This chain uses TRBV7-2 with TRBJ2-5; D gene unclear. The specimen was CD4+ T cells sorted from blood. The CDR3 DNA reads TGTGCCAGCAGCTTAGTTTTCTTCCAAGAGACCCAGTACTTC. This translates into CASSLVFFQETQYF.